This T cell receptor (beta chain) derives from a study of CD8 T cells in Susac syndrome. RNA in amounts of about 0.45 to 1 ug was reverse transcribed with random hexamers. MiXCR, applied by TCRdb to the immunoSEQ multiplex PCR reads, yields one record per CDR3 protein. The repertoire holds roughly 200,000 distinct CDR3 sequences, with around 95% as singletons. The CDR3 is 15 residues long. Deletions cut 9 bases from V and 2 bases from J, with 19 bases between. Germline V CDR1 and CDR2: MNHEY, SMNVEV (reference sequence). The sequencing sample was made of CD8+ T cells from PBMCs. The V gene is TRBV27, the J gene TRBJ2-5; no firm D call. This TCR was sampled from a human donor with multiple sclerosis. CDR3 protein: CASSKRRRQQETQYF. The CDR3 nucleotides read TGTGCCAGTAGTAAGAGAAGACGCCAGCAAGAGACCCAGTACTTC.